The entry below describes one TCR beta chain. The target antigen is unknown. Germline V gives CDR1 SGHRS, CDR2 YFSETQ. CDR3 length: 15 residues. V was cut by 2 bases and J by 0 bases, with 9 bases left in between. These data are taken from a study of beta chain features in type 1 diabetes. Overall study context: The patient and healthy donor groups were comparable for age, gender and cell yields. Study-level points and caveats: High TCR expression in some cells could lead to their over-representation in cDNA sequencing.

The isolated RNA, all of it, was reverse transcribed, so expressed TCRB transcripts were what got sequenced. About 3.5 million reads per sample on average were obtained from naive, central memory and regulatory T cell samples. The method was immunoSEQ multiplex PCR; TCRdb's version includes in-frame clones alone and lacks a portion of them. Here the sample spans more than 120,000 clones, 10% being singletons. CD45RO/CCR7/CD25/CD127/CD95/CD27 sorting isolated CD4+ naive, central memory, regulatory and stem cell-like memory cells. V gene TRBV5-1 combines with J gene TRBJ1-5; a weak D match, TRBD1 (6 bases). This sequence originates from a man younger than 35 in good health. The sample was naive CD4+ T cells from blood. CDR3: CASSFRGDSNQPQHF. The CDR3 nucleotides read TGCGCCAGCAGCTTCAGGGGTGATAGCAATCAGCCCCAGCATTTT.